This entry lists 4 T cell receptor beta chains sequenced from one sample in a study of blood T cell repertoires in COVID-19. This table comes from immunoSEQ multiplex PCR, and its TCRdb copy is limited to in-frame clones, with some not included. The table includes approximately 200,000 clones, roughly 85% detected once. The sequencing input was peripheral blood. These receptors were taken from a man in his forties or fifties who had recovered from COVID-19.

The chain joins TRBV27 to TRBJ2-1, with 13 bases aligning to TRBD2. CDR1 is MNHEY, CDR2 SMNVEV, per germline (reference sequence). Germline trimming cut 8 bases from V and 5 bases from J; bases unmatched to any gene: 9. CDR3 length equals 16 residues. The CDR3 coding sequence is TGTGCCAGCTCAACCCGGGGACTAGCGGGACACAATGAGCAGTTCTTC. Residues: CASSTRGLAGHNEQFF.

This clone appeared a single time. V gene TRBV4-2 combines with J gene TRBJ2-3; 9 bases are shared with TRBD1. V lost 6 bases, J lost 7 bases, and 2 bases stayed unmatched. The CDR3 runs to 12 residues. CDR1 is LGHNA, CDR2 YNFKEQ, per germline. CDR3 protein: CASSGQGNTQYF. CDR3 in DNA: TGTGCCAGCAGTGGACAGGGGAATACGCAGTATTTT.

The rearrangement joins TRBV27 to TRBJ2-1; 7 bases match TRBD2. With V trimmed by 3 bases and J by 4 bases, 6 bases remained unmatched. Germline loops: CDR1 MNHEY, CDR2 SMNVEV (reference sequence). This CDR3 region has 15 residues. In DNA, the CDR3 is TGTGCCAGCAGTTTTTTGGGACTATCGTACAATGAGCAGTTCTTC. The encoded protein is CASSFLGLSYNEQFF.

The chain has TRBV19 and TRBJ2-2; TRBD2 matches 10 bases. CDR3 length: 16 amino acids. Germline values: CDR1 LNHDA, CDR2 SQIVND (reference sequence). Unmatched junction bases numbered 6, after V lost 5 bases and J lost 3 bases. DNA for the CDR3: TGTGCCAGTAGTCCGGGACTAGCGACTTACACCGGGGAGCTGTTTTTT. Translating it yields CASSPGLATYTGELFF.